The clone carrying this T cell receptor beta chain was observed a handful of times. The antigen is unknown. Time point given: pre-sensitization, week 0. The treatment: therapeutic diphenylcyclopropenone sensitization with weekly scalp DPC. The data belong to a study of human T cells and chemical hapten exposure. As for the study in general: An area of 2 cm by roughly 2 cm on upper inner arm skin received 2% DPC for sensitization. Upper-back patches of 0.01% DPC were read at 6 days.

TCRdb re-called the RACE reads with MiXCR, one entry per CDR3 protein. Found here are more than 100,000 distinct CDR3 sequences, approximately 12% of them singletons; the top ten hold 2.5% to 3.5%. General study points: The study found expanded TCRs formed significantly more large CDR3 similarity clusters than controls.

This TCR was recovered from a woman between 18 and 29 years old with alopecia areata. Some clones in this sample may be carry-over from other donors' samples. This specimen was whole blood, taken in connection with sensitization to the hapten diphenylcyclopropenone (DPC).

The CDR3 loop reads CASSSGQGSYEQYF. The DNA for the CDR3 is TGTGCCAGCAGTTCGGGACAGGGGTCCTACGAGCAGTACTTC. The chain recombines TRBV27 with TRBJ2-7; TRBD1 aligns across 10 bases. Unmatched junction bases numbered 1, after V lost 4 bases and J lost 1 base. This CDR3 is built from 14 residues. The V gene's germline CDR1 is MNHEY and CDR2 SMNVEV (reference sequence).